This T cell receptor (beta chain) was documented in a study of tumor-infiltrating lymphocytes in primary liver carcinoma. Study in general: The patients included men and women who were aged 30 to 69 years. Notes on the study in general: With p = 0.039, the top-250-clone fraction in tumors significantly exceeded that in blood.

Turning to this clonotype: Its antigen is unknown.

Blood RNA originated from unsorted whole blood, with germline DNA additionally extracted. Total RNA amounting to roughly 480 ng was the source from which TCR beta cDNA was made with a constant-region primer. A slightly modified ARM-PCR protocol with three nested multiplex PCR rounds produced these TCR beta libraries. A C-beta reverse primer and TRBV1-TRBV30 forward primers served in each of the first two PCR rounds, at about 10 cycles apiece. TCRdb redid the calling of the multiplex PCR reads with MiXCR, one entry per CDR3 protein. The sample records 300,000 to 350,000 distinct CDR3 sequences, about 65% being singletons. The V end lost 6 bases, the J end lost 0 bases, and 18 bases lay between the germline ends. Germline loops: CDR1 SGHAT, CDR2 FQNNGV. This CDR3 has 18 amino acids.

The clonotype was recovered from a man in his forties with primary liver carcinoma and hepatitis B virus infection. The chain joins TRBV11-2 to TRBJ2-6; TRBD1 is a possible D gene (6 bases). Input material: peripheral blood. CDR3 protein: CASSLGMTGISGANVLTF. As DNA, the CDR3 is TGTGCCAGCAGTCTAGGTATGACAGGTATCTCTGGGGCCAACGTCCTGACTTTC.